This paragraph reports one TCR beta chain. These data come from a study of cytomegalovirus exposure and HLA in healthy donors. Trimming left V 2 bases short and J 0 bases short, with 25 bases between. The CDR3 sequence is 20 residues long. Germline V gene lookup returns CDR1 SGHRS and CDR2 YFSETQ. PCR amplification relied on 60 Vbeta primers (plus 13 Jbeta primers). The method was immunoSEQ multiplex PCR; TCRdb's version includes in-frame clones alone and lacks a portion of them. The sample has about 190,000 clones, approximately 84% seen once. Sequences were obtained from PBMCs. The clonotype comes from a woman aged 45-65 years in good health and CMV-seropositive. The genes are TRBV5-1 and TRBJ2-3; perhaps TRBD1 as D (6 bases). CDR3 protein: CASSLSHGSPRGGSTDTQYF. The CDR3, as DNA: TGCGCCAGCAGCTTATCTCACGGGTCCCCCAGGGGTGGTAGCACAGATACGCAGTATTTT.